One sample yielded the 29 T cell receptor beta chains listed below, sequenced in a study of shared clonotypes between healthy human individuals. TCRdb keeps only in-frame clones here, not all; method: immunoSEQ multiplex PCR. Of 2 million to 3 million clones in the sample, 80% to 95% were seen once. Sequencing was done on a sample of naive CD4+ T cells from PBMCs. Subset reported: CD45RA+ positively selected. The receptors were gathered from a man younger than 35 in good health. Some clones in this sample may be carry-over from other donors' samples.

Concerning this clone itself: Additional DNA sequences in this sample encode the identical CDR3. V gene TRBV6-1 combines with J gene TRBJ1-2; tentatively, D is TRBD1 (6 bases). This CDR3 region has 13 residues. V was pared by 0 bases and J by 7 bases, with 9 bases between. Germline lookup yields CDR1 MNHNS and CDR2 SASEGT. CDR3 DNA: TGTGCCAGCAGTGAAGCAGGAGGGGGTGGCTACACCTTC. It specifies CASSEAGGGGYTF.

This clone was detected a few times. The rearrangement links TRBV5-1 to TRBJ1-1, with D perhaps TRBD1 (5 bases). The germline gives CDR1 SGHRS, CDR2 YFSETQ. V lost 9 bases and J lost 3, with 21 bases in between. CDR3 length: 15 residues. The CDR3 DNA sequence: TGCGCCACCTCCCAAGGGGCAGTGGCCCACACTGAAGCTTTCTTT. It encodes CATSQGAVAHTEAFF.

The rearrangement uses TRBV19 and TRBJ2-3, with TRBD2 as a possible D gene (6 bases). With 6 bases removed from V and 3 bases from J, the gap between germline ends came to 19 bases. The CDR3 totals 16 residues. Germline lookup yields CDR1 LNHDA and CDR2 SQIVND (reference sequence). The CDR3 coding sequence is TGTGCCAGTAGCCCCCTCTGGGGGGAGCGGACAGATACGCAGTATTTT. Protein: CASSPLWGERTDTQYF.

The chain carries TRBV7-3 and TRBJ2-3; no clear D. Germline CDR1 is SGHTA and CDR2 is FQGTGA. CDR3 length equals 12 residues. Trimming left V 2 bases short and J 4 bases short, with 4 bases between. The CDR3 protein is CASSLFADTQYF. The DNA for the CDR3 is TGTGCCAGCAGCTTATTCGCAGATACGCAGTATTTT. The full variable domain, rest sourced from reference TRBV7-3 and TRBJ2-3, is GAGVSQTPSNKVTEKGKYVELRCDPISGHTALYWYRQSLGQGPEFLIYFQGTGAADDSGLPNDRFFAVRPEGSVSTLKIQRTERGDSAVYLCASSLFADTQYFGPGTRLTVL.

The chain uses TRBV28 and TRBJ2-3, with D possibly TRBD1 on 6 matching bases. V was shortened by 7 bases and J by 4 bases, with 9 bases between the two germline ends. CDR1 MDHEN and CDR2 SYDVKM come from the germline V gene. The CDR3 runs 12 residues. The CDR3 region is CASTGDPDTQYF. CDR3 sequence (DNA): TGTGCCAGCACAGGGGACCCAGATACGCAGTATTTT.

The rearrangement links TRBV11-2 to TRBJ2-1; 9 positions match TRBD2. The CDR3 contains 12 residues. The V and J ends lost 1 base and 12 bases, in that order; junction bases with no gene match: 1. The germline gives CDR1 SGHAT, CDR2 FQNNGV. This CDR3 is CASSLAGLAQFF. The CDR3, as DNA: TGTGCCAGCAGCTTAGCGGGACTAGCGCAGTTCTTC.

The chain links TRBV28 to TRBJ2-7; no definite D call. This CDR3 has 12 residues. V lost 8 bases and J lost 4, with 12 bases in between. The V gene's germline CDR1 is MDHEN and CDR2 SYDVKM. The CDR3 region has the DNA TGTGCCAGCTCCCCTTGGGGTTACGAGCAGTACTTC. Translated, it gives CASSPWGYEQYF.

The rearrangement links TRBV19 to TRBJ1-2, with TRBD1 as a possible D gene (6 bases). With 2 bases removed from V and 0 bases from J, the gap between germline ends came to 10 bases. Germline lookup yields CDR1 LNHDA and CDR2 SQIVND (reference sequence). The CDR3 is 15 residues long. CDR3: CASSITGSTNYGYTF. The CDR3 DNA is TGTGCCAGTAGTATAACAGGGTCCACTAACTATGGCTACACCTTC. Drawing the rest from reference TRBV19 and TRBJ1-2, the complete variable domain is DGGITQSPKYLFRKEGQNVTLSCEQNLNHDAMYWYRQDPGQGLRLIYYSQIVNDFQKGDIAEGYSVSREKKESFPLTVTSAQKNPTAFYLCASSITGSTNYGYTFGSGTRLTVV.

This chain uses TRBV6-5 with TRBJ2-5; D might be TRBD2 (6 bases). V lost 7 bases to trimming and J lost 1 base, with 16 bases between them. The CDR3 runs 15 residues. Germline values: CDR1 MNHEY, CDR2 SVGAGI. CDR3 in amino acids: CASTRLGSGQETQYF. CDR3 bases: TGTGCCAGCACACGCCTGGGTAGCGGCCAAGAGACCCAGTACTTC.

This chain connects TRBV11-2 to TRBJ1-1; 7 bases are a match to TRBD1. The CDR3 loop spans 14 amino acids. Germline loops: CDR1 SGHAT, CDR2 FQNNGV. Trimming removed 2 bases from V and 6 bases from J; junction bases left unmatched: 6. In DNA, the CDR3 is TGTGCCAGCAGCTTACTATCGACAGGGTCTGAAGCTTTCTTT. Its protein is CASSLLSTGSEAFF.

The DNA for the CDR3 is TGCGCCAGCAGCCCGCCGGGACAGGGGACTAGCGGGACAGGAGAGCAGTTCTTC. Its protein is CASSPPGQGTSGTGEQFF. V usage is TRBV5-1 and J usage is TRBJ2-1; 13 nucleotides match TRBD2. This CDR3 is built from 18 residues. V gave up 4 bases and J gave up 10 bases; unmatched junction bases: 17. CDR1 SGHRS and CDR2 YFSETQ come from the germline V gene.

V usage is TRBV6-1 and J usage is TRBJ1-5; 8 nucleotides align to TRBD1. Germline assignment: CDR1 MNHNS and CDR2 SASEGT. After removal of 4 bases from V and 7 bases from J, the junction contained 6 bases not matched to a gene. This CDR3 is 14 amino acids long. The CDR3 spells CASSAIQGAQPQHF. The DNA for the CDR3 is TGTGCCAGCAGTGCAATCCAGGGGGCACAGCCCCAGCATTTT.

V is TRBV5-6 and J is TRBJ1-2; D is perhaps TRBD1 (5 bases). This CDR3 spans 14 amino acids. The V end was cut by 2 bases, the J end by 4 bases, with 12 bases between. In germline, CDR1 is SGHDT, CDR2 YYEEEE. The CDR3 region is CASSFLQVSYGYTF. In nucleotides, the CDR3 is TGTGCCAGCAGCTTCCTACAGGTATCCTATGGCTACACCTTC.

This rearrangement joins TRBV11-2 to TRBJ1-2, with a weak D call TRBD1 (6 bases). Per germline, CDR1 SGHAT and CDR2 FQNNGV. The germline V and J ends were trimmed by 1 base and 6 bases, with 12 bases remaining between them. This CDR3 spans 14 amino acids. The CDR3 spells CASSLGAGENGYTF. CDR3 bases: TGTGCCAGCAGCTTAGGAGCAGGGGAAAATGGCTACACCTTC.

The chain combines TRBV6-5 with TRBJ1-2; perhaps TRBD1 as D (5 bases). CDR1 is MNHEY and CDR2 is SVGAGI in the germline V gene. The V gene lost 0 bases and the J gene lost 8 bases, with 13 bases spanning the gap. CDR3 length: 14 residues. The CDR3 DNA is TGTGCCAGCAGTTACTCGAGGGGAGGAATGGGCTACACCTTC. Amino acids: CASSYSRGGMGYTF.

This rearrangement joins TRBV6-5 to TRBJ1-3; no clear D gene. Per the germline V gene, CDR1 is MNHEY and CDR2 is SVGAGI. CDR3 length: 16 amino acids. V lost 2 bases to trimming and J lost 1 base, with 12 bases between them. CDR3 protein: CASSYRPGSSGNTIYF. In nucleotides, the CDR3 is TGTGCCAGCAGTTACCGGCCAGGATCTTCTGGAAACACCATATATTTT.

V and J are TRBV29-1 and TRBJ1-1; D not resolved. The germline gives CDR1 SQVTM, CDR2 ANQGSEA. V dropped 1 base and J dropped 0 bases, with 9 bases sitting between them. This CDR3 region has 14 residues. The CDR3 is CSVEGLGLNTEAFF. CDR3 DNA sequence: TGCAGCGTTGAAGGGTTAGGGTTGAACACTGAAGCTTTCTTT.

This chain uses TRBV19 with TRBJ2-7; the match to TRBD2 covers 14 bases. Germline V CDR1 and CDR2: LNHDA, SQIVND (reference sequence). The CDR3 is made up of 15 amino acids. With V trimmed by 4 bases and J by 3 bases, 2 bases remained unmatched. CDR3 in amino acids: CASSTGTSGSYEQYF. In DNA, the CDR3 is TGTGCCAGTAGTACGGGGACTAGCGGGAGCTACGAGCAGTACTTC. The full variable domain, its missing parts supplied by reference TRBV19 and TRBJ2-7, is DGGITQSPKYLFRKEGQNVTLSCEQNLNHDAMYWYRQDPGQGLRLIYYSQIVNDFQKGDIAEGYSVSREKKESFPLTVTSAQKNPTAFYLCASSTGTSGSYEQYFGPGTRLTVT.

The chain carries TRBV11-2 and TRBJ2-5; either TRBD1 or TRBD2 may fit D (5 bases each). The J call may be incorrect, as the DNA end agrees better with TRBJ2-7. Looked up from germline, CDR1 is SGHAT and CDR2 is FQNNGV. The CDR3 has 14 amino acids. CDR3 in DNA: TGTGCCAGCAGCTTGGGACCCCAAACCTACGAGCAGTACTTC. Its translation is CASSLGPQTYEQYF.

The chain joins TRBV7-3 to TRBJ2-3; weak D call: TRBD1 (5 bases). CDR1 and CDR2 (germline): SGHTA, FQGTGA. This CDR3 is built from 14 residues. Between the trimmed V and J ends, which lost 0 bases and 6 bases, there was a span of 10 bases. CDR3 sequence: CASSLTSPGDTQYF. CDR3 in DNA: TGTGCCAGCAGCTTAACCAGCCCAGGGGATACGCAGTATTTT.

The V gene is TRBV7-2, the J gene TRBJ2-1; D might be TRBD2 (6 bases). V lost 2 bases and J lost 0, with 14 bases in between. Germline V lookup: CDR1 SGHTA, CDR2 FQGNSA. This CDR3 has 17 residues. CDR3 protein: CASSLWGGTSSYNEQFF. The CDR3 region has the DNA TGTGCCAGCAGCTTATGGGGCGGGACCAGCTCCTACAATGAGCAGTTCTTC.

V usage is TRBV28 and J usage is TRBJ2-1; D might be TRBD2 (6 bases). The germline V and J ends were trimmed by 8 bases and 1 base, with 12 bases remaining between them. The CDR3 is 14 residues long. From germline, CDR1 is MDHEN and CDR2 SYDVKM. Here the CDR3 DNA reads TGTGCCAGCTGCGATGGGGGGTCCTACAATGAGCAGTTCTTC. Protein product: CASCDGGSYNEQFF.

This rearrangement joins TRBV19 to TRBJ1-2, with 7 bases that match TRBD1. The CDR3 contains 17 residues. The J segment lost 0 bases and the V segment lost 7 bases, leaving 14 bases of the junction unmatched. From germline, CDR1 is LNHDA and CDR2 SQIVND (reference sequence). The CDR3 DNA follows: TGTGCCAGTACTCGGTTGGCGGACAGGCGGACTAACTATGGCTACACCTTC. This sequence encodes CASTRLADRRTNYGYTF.

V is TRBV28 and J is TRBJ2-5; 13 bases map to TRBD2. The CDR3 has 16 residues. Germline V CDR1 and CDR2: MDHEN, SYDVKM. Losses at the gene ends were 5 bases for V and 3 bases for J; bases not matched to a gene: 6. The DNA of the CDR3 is TGTGCCAGCAGTCGACCGGGACTAGCGGGAAAAGAGACCCAGTACTTC. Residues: CASSRPGLAGKETQYF. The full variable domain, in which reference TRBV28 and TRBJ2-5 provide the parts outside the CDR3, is DVKVTQSSRYLVKRTGEKVFLECVQDMDHENMFWYRQDPGLGLRLIYFSYDVKMKEKGDIPEGYSVSREKKERFSLILESASTNQTSMYLCASSRPGLAGKETQYFGPGTRLLVL.

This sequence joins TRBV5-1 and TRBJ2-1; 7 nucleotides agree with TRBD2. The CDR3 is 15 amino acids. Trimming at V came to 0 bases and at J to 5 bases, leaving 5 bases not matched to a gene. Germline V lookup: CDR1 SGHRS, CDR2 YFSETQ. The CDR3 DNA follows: TGCGCCAGCAGCTTGGCTAGCGGCTTGCACAATGAGCAGTTCTTC. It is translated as CASSLASGLHNEQFF.

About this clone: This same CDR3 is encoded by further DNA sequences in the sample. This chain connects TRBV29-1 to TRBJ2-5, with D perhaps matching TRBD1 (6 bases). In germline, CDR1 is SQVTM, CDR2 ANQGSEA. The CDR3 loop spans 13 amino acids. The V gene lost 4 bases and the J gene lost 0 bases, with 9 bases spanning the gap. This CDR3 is CSVGRTDQETQYF. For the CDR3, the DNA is TGCAGCGTTGGAAGGACAGACCAAGAGACCCAGTACTTC.

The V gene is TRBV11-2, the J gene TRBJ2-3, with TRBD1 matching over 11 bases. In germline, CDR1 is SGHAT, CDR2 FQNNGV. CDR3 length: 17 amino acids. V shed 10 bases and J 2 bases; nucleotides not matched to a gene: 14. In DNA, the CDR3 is TGTGCCACTATACCGGGGGACAGGGGGGTGGACACAGATACGCAGTATTTT. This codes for CATIPGDRGVDTDTQYF.

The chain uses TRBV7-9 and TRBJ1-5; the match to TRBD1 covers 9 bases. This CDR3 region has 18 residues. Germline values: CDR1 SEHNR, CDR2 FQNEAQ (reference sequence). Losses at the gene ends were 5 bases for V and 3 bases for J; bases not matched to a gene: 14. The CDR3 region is CASSPGTGNGGVNQPQHF. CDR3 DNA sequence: TGTGCCAGCAGCCCCGGGACAGGGAATGGTGGGGTCAATCAGCCCCAGCATTTT.

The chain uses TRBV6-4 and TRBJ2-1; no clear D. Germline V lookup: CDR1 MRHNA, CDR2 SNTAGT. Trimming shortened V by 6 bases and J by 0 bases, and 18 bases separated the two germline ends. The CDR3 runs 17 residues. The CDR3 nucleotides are TGTGCCAGCAGCCAACCCGTGGTTGGTCACTCCTACAATGAGCAGTTCTTC. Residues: CASSQPVVGHSYNEQFF.